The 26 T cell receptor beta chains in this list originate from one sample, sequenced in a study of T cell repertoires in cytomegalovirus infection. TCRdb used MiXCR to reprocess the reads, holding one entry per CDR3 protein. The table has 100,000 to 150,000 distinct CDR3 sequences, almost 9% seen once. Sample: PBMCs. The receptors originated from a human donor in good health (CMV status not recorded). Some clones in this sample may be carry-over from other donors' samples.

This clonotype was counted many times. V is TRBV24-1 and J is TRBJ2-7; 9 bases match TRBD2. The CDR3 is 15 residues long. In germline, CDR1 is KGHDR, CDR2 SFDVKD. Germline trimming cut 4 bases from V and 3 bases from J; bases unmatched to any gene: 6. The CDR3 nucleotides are TGTGCCACCAGTGACCCGACTAGCGGCTACTACGAGCAGTACTTC. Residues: CATSDPTSGYYEQYF.

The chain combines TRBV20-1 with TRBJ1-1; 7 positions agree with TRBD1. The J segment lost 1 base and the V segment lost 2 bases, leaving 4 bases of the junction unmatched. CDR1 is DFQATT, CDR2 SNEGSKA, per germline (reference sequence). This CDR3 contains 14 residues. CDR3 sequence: CSARNEGANTEAFF. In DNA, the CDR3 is TGCAGTGCTAGAAACGAGGGGGCGAACACTGAAGCTTTCTTT.

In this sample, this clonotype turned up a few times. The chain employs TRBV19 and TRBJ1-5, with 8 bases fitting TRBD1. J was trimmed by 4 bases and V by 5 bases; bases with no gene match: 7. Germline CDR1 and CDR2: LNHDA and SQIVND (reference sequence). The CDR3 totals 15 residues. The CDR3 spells CASSPGDRPNQPQHF. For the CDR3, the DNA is TGTGCCAGTAGTCCGGGGGACAGGCCTAATCAGCCCCAGCATTTT.

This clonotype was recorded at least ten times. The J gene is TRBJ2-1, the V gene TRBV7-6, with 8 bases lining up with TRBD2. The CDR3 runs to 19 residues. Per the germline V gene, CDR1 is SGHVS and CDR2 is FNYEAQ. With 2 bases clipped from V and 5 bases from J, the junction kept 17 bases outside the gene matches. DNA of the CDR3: TGTGCCAGCAGCTTACCGCTTCAATTTGGCGGGGGGTTTCACAATGAGCAGTTCTTC. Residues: CASSLPLQFGGGFHNEQFF.

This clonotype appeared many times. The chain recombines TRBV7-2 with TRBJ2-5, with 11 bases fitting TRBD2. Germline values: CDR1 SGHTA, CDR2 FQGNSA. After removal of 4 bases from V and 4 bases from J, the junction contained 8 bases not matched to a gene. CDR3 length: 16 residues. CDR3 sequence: CASSSISGGAAETQYF. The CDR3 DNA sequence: TGTGCCAGCAGCTCGATTAGCGGGGGGGCGGCAGAGACCCAGTACTTC.

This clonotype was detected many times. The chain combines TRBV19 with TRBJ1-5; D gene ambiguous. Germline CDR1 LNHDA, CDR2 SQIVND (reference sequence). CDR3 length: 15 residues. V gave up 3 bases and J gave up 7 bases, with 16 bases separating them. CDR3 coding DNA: TGTGCCAGTAGTATCTCGGGCGGCAGGAGGCAGCCCCAGCATTTT. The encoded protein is CASSISGGRRQPQHF.

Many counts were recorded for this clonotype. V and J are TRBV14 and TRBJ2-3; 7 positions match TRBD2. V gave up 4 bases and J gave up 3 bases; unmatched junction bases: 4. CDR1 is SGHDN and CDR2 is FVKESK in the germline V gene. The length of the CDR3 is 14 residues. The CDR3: CASSRGLYTDTQYF. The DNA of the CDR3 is TGTGCCAGCAGCCGGGGACTATATACAGATACGCAGTATTTT.

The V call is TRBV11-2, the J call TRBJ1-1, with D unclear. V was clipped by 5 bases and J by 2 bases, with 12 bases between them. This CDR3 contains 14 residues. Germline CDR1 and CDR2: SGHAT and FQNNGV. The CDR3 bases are TGTGCCAGCAGCCTGCTTGCCGATAACACTGAAGCTTTCTTT. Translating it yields CASSLLADNTEAFF.

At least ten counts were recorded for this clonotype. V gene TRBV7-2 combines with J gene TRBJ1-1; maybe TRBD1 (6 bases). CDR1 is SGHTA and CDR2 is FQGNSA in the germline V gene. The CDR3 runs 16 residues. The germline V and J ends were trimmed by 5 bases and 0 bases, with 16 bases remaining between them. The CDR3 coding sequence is TGTGCCAGCAGCGAACGGGTAGGACAGTTGAACACTGAAGCTTTCTTT. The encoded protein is CASSERVGQLNTEAFF.

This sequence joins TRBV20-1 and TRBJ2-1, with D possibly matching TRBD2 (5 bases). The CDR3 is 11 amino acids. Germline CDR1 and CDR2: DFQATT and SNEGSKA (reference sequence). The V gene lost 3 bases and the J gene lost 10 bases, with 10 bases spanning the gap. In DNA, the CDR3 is TGCAGTGCTAGCTTAGCGACCGAGCAGTTCTTC. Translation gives CSASLATEQFF.

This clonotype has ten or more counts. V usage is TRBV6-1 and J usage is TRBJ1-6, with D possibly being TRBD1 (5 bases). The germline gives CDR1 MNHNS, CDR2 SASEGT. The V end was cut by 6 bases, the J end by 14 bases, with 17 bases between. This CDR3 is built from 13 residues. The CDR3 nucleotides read TGTGCCAGCAGCAATTGGGACCGAACAGCCCTCCACTTT. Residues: CASSNWDRTALHF.

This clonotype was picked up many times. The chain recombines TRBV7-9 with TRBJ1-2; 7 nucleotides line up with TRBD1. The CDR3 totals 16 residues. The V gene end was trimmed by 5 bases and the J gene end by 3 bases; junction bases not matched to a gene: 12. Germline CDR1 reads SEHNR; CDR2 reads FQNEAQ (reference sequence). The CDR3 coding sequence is TGTGCCAGCAGCAGGACGACAGGGAATGCCCACTATGGCTACACCTTC. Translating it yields CASSRTTGNAHYGYTF.

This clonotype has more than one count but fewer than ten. CDR3 DNA sequence: TGTGCCAGCAGCCTGAAAGCGGGGGGGCCCAATGAGCAGTTCTTC. This sequence encodes CASSLKAGGPNEQFF. The chain links TRBV5-5 to TRBJ2-1, with 10 bases aligning to TRBD2. Trimming cost V 4 bases and J 6 bases; bases outside gene matches: 7. There are 15 residues in the CDR3. The germline V gene has CDR1 SGHKS and CDR2 YYEKEE (reference sequence).

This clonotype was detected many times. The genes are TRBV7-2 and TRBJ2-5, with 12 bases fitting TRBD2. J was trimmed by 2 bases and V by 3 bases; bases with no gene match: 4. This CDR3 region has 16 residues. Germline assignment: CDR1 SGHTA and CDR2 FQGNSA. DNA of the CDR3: TGTGCCAGCAGCTTTGAACTAGCGGGGGGACAAGAGACCCAGTACTTC. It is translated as CASSFELAGGQETQYF.

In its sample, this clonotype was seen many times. CDR3 loop: CASSSGGSNEQFF. CDR3 DNA: TGTGCCAGCAGTAGCGGGGGGTCCAATGAGCAGTTCTTC. The rearrangement links TRBV27 to TRBJ2-1, with 9 bases identical to TRBD2. The germline V gene has CDR1 MNHEY and CDR2 SMNVEV (reference sequence). V shed 5 bases and J 6 bases; nucleotides not matched to a gene: 2. The CDR3 covers 13 residues.

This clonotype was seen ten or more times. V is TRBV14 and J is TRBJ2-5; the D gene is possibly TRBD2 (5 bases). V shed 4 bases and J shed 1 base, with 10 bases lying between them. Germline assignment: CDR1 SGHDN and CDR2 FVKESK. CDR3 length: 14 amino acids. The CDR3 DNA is TGTGCCAGCAGCCCTGGAGGCTTCCAAGAGACCCAGTACTTC. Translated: CASSPGGFQETQYF.

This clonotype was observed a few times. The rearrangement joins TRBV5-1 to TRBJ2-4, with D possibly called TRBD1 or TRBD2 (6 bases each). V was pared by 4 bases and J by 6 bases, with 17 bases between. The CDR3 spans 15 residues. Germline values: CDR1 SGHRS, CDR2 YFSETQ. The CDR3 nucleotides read TGCGCCAGCAGCCCCCTGGGGGGCAGGGGAAACATTCAGTACTTC. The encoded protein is CASSPLGGRGNIQYF.

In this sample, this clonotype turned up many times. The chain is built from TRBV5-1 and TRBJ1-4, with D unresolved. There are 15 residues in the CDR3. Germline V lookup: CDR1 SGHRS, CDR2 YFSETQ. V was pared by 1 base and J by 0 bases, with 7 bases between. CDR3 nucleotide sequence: TGCGCCAGCAGCTTGACAGCCTCAACTAATGAAAAACTGTTTTTT. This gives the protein CASSLTASTNEKLFF.

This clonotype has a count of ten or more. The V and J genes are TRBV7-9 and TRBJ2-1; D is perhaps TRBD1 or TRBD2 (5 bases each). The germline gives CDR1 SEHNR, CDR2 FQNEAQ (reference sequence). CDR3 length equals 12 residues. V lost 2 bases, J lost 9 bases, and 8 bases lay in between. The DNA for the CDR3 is TGTGCCAGCAGCTTAATTGGGACTGAGCAGTTCTTC. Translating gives CASSLIGTEQFF.

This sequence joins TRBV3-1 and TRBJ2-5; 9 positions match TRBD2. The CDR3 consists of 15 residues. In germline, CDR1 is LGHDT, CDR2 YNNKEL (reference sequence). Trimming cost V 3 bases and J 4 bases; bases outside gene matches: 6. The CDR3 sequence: CASSHELAGRETQYF. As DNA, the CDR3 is TGTGCCAGCAGCCACGAGCTAGCGGGGAGAGAGACCCAGTACTTC.

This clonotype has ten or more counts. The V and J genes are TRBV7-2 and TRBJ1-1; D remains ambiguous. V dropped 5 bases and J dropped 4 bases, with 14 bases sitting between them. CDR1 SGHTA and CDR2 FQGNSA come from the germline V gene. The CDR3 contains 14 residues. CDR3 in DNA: TGTGCCAGCAGCCCCATGTGGGGTGGCACTGAAGCTTTCTTT. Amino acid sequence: CASSPMWGGTEAFF. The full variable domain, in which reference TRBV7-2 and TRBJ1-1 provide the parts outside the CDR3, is GAGVSQSPSNKVTEKGKDVELRCDPISGHTALYWYRQSLGQGLEFLIYFQGNSAPDKSGLPSDRFSAERTGGSVSTLTIQRTQQEDSAVYLCASSPMWGGTEAFFGQGTRLTVV.

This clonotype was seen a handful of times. Here the CDR3 DNA reads TGCAGTCCCTGGGCACAGGTAAACACTGAAGCTTTCTTT. Its translation: CSPWAQVNTEAFF. This chain connects TRBV20-1 to TRBJ1-1; D perhaps matches TRBD1 (5 bases). V dropped 8 bases and J dropped 2 bases, with 15 bases sitting between them. The germline V gene has CDR1 DFQATT and CDR2 SNEGSKA (reference sequence). CDR3 length: 13 amino acids.

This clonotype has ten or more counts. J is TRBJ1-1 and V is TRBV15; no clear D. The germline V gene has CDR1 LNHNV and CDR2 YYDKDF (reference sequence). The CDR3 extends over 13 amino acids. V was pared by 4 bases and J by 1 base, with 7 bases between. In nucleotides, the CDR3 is TGTGCCACCAGCACCAGACAGAACACTGAAGCTTTCTTT. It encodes CATSTRQNTEAFF.

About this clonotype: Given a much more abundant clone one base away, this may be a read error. CDR3 DNA sequence: TGTGCCAGCAGCTCCGGACAGGGGCACACTGAAGCTTTCTTT. As protein: CASSSGQGHTEAFF. J is TRBJ1-1 and V is TRBV5-4; 9 nucleotides match TRBD1. The CDR3 is 14 residues long. V dropped 3 bases and J dropped 3; count of bases not matched to a gene: 3. Germline V CDR1 and CDR2: SGHNT, YYREEE (reference sequence). The variable domain in full, with the rest retrieved from reference TRBV5-4 and TRBJ1-1, is ETGVTQSPTHLIKTRGQQVTLRCSSQSGHNTVSWYQQALGQGPQFIFQYYREEENGRGNFPPRFSGLQFPNYSSELNVNALELDDSALYLCASSSGQGHTEAFFGQGTRLTVV.

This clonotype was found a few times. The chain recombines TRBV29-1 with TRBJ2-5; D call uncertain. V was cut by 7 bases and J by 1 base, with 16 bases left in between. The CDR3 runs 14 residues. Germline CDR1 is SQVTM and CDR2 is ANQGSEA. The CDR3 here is CSALKTSLQETQYF. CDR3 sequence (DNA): TGCAGCGCCCTGAAAACCAGTCTCCAAGAGACCCAGTACTTC.

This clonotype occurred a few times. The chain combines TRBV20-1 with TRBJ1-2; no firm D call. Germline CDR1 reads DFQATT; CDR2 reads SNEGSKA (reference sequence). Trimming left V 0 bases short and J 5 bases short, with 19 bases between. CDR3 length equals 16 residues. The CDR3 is CSARDPWRANSYGYTF. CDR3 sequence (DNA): TGCAGTGCTAGAGATCCTTGGCGGGCGAACAGTTATGGCTACACCTTC.